This T cell receptor beta chain was recovered during a study of post-analysis software for immune sequencing data (dated by TCRdb to the mid-2010s). Regarding the complete study: Relapsing-remitting, secondary progressive and progressive-relapsing multiple sclerosis were recorded as disease courses, and subtype annotation was lacking for some patients. A subset of samples was prepared in parallel using single-end sample barcoding, then pooled and co-amplified after Illumina adapter ligation. The multiple sclerosis patient repertoires were compared with approximately 11 previously published healthy control repertoires from donors aged roughly 6 to 27 years.

TCR beta repertoires were profiled from peripheral blood of some 13 young patients with multiple sclerosis to demonstrate the VDJtools post-analysis software. The multiple sclerosis patients were children and adolescents ranging in age from about 6 to 17 years. Libraries came from PCR. The sequencing machine was an Illumina HiSeq 2500. To reduce PCR and sequencing biases, unique molecular identifiers were built into the TCR beta cDNA libraries. Some 500,000 cDNA molecules were obtained for every 1 to 10 million input T cells, so each molecule roughly corresponded to one T cell. The same protocol used for the earlier healthy control dataset was applied to prepare and sequence the patient libraries. Within a given batch, samples were prepared together, multiplexed and sequenced on the same HiSeq lane. On the study's bioinformatics: Raw barcoded reads were processed with MIGEC, and single-read molecular identifier groups were discarded before consensus assembly and CDR3 extraction. Clonotype tables were post-analysed with VDJtools, and diversity was normalized by down-sampling all datasets to the smallest sample size. In repertoire overlap clustering, CDR3 amino acid sequences, but not nucleotide sequences, were matched to correct batch-related cross-sample contamination. TCRdb reran the public reads through fastp at Q25 and MiXCR, keeping productive beta chains. Identical CDR3 proteins give one entry, which carries the most common genes and DNA. TCRdb, not the authors, supplied the V and J calls. This sample holds some 890,000 distinct CDR3 sequences; 53% were observed only once. In total, the top ten clones hold 4% to 5.5% of the sample.

A remark on this clonotype: The specificity of this receptor is unknown. Base qualities were left out, and no much larger clone turns up one base away.

The investigation overall reported the following: Compared with controls, multiple sclerosis patients had significantly lower normalized Chao1 diversity, a finding suggesting substantial peripheral T-cell clonal expansion. When samples were clustered directly using the F measure, samples prepared in the same batch co-clustered strongly, which prompted a batch-effect correction. The multiple sclerosis patient group was slightly younger than the control group. Significantly higher frequencies in patients than in controls were found for five TRBV segments, including TRBV5-6, TRBV5-1 and TRBV20-1.

The germline V gene provides CDR1 KGHDR and CDR2 SFDVKD. There are 11 amino acids in the CDR3, from cysteine to phenylalanine inclusive. Only the CDR3 portion is preserved as DNA: 33 bases, with reading frame beginning at the first base. Between the V and J ends, shortened by 5 bases and 8 bases respectively, the junction contains 8 bases. The specimen was blood. Here the chain combines TRBV24-1 and TRBJ1-1; the D gene lacks a confident call. The origin of this receptor is a girl aged 5-17 years with multiple sclerosis. The DNA sequence is as follows: TGTGCCACCAGTGGGCTGCAAGAAGCTTTCTTT. Its protein product is CATSGLQEAFF.